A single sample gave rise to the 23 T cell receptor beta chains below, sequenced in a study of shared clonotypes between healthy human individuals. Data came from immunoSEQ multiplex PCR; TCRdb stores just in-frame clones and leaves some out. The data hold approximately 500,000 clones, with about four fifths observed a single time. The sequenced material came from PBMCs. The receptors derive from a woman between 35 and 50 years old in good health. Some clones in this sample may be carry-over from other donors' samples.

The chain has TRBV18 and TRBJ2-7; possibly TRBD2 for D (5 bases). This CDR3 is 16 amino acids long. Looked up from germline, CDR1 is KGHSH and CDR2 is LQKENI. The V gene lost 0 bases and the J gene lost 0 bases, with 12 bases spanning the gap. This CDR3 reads CASSPPVTGTSYEQYF. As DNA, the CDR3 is TGTGCCAGCTCACCACCGGTAACGGGAACCTCCTACGAGCAGTACTTC.

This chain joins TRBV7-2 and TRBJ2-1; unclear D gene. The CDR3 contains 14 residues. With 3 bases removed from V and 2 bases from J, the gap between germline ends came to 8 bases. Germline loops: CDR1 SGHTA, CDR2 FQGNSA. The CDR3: CASSLAQTYNEQFF. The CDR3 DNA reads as TGTGCCAGCAGCTTGGCGCAGACCTACAATGAGCAGTTCTTC.

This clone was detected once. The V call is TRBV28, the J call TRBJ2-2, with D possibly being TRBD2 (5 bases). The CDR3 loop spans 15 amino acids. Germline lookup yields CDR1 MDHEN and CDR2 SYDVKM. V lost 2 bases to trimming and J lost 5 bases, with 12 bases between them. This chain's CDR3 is CASSLVGVRTGELFF. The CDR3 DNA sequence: TGTGCCAGCAGTTTAGTGGGAGTGAGAACCGGGGAGCTGTTTTTT.

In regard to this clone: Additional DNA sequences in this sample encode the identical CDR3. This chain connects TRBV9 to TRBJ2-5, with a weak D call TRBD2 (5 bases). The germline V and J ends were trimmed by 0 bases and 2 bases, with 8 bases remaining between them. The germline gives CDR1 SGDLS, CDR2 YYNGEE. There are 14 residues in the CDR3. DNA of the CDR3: TGTGCCAGCAGCGTAGGAGGGCATCAAGAGACCCAGTACTTC. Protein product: CASSVGGHQETQYF.

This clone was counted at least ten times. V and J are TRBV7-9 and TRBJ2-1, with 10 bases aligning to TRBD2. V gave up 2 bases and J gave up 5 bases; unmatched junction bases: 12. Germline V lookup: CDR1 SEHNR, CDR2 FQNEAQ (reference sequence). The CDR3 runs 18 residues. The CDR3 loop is CASSLKASGRFIDNEQFF. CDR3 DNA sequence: TGTGCCAGCAGCTTAAAGGCTAGCGGGAGATTTATCGACAATGAGCAGTTCTTC.

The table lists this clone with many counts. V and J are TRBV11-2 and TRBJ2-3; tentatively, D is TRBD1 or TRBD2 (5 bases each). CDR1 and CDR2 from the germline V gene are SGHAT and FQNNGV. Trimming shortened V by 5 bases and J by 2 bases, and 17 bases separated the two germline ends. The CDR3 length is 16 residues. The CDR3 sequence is CASSPGPIRNTDTQYF. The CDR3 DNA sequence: TGTGCCAGCAGCCCGGGGCCCATTCGGAACACAGATACGCAGTATTTT.

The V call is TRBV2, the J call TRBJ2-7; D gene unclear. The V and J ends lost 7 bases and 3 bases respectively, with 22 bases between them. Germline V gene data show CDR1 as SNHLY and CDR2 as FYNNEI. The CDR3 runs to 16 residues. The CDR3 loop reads CASTSIGVKVSYEQYF. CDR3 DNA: TGTGCCAGCACCTCGATTGGGGTAAAAGTAAGCTACGAGCAGTACTTC.

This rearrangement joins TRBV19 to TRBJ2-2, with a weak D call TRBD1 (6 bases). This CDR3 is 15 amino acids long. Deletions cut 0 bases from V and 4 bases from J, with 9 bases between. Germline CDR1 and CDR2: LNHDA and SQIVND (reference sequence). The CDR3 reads CASSIDRGGTGELFF. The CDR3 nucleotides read TGTGCCAGTAGTATAGATCGAGGGGGCACCGGGGAGCTGTTTTTT.

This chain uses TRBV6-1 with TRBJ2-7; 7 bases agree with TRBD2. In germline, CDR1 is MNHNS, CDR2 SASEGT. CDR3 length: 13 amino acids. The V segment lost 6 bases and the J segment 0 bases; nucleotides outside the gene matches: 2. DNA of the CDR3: TGTGCCAGCAGACTAGCGTCCTCCTACGAGCAGTACTTC. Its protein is CASRLASSYEQYF.

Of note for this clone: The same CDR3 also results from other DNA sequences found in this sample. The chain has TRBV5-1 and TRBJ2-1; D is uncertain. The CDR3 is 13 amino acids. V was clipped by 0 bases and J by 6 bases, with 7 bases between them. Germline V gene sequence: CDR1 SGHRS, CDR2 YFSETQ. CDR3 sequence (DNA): TGCGCCAGCAGCTTGGGGGTGGGCAATGAGCAGTTCTTC. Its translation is CASSLGVGNEQFF.

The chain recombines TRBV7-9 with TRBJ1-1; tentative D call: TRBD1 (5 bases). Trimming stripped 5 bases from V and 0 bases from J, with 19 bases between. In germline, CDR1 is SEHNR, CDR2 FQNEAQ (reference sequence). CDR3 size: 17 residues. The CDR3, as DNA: TGTGCCAGCAGCCTCATAAGGGGCCTCATACTGAACACTGAAGCTTTCTTT. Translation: CASSLIRGLILNTEAFF.

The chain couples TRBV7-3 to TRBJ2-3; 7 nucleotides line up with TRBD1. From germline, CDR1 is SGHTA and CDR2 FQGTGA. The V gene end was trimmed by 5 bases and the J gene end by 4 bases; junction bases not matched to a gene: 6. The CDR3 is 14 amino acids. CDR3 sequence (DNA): TGTGCCAGCAGCGCCGGGACAGCCTCAGATACGCAGTATTTT. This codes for CASSAGTASDTQYF.

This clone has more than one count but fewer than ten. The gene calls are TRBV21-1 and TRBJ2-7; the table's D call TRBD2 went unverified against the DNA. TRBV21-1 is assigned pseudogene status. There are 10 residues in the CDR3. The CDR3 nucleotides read TGTGCCAGCATTTACTACGAGCAGTACTTC. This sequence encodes CASIYYEQYF.

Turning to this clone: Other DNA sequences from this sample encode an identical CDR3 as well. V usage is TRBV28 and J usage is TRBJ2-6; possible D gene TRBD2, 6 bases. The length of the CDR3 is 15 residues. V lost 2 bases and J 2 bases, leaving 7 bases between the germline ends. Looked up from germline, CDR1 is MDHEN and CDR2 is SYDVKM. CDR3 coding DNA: TGTGCCAGCAGTTTAGGGGGGACTGGGGCCAACGTCCTGACTTTC. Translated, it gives CASSLGGTGANVLTF.

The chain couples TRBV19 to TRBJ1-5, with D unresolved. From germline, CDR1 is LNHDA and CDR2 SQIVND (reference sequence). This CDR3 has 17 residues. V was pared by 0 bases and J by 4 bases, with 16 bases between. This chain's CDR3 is CASSIDRPSQPNQPQHF. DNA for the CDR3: TGTGCCAGTAGTATAGATCGGCCGTCTCAGCCTAATCAGCCCCAGCATTTT.

The CDR3 protein is CASSEAGVGIGELFF. CDR3 DNA: TGTGCCAGCAGTGAAGCGGGAGTAGGGATCGGGGAGCTGTTTTTT. The chain links TRBV2 to TRBJ2-2, with D possibly matching TRBD2 (5 bases). Germline V gene lookup returns CDR1 SNHLY and CDR2 FYNNEI. The CDR3 runs 15 residues. Trimming stripped 0 bases from V and 7 bases from J, with 12 bases between.

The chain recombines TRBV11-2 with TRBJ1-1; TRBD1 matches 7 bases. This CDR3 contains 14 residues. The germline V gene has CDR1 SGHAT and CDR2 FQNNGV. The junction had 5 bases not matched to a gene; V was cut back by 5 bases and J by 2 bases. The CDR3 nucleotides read TGTGCCAGCAGCGCCGGGACAGCTAACACTGAAGCTTTCTTT. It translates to CASSAGTANTEAFF.

The CDR3 loop reads CASSLLVGRSYEQYF. The CDR3 DNA sequence: TGTGCCAGCAGTTTATTAGTAGGGAGGTCCTACGAGCAGTACTTC. The J gene is TRBJ2-7, the V gene TRBV28; D perhaps matches TRBD2 (6 bases). Germline CDR1 and CDR2: MDHEN and SYDVKM. V lost 1 base, J lost 1 base, and 11 bases lay in between. CDR3 length equals 15 residues.

The CDR3 DNA is TGTGCCAGTACCCCCCAGGGAGGGCAGGGGGCTCAGCCCCAGCATTTT. Its translation is CASTPQGGQGAQPQHF. The chain recombines TRBV19 with TRBJ1-5, with 8 nucleotides matching TRBD1. The V and J ends lost 7 bases and 6 bases, in that order; junction bases with no gene match: 14. Per the germline V gene, CDR1 is LNHDA and CDR2 is SQIVND (reference sequence). CDR3 size: 16 residues.

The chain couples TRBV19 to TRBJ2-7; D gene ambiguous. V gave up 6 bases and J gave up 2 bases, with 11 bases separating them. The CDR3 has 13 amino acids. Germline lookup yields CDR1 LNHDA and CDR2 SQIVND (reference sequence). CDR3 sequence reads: CASRRSGPYEQYF. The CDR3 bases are TGTGCCAGTAGGCGATCTGGGCCCTACGAGCAGTACTTC.

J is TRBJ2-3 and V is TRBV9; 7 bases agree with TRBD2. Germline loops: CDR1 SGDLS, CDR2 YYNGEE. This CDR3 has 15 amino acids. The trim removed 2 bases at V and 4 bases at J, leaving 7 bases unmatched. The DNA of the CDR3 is TGTGCCAGCAGCGTCACTAGCGTCGGGCCAGATACGCAGTATTTT. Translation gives CASSVTSVGPDTQYF.

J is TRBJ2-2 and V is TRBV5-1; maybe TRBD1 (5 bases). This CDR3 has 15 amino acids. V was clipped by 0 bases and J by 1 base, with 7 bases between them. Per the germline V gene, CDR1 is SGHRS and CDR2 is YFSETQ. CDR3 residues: CASSLATGNTGELFF. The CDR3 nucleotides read TGCGCCAGCAGCTTGGCCACAGGGAACACCGGGGAGCTGTTTTTT.

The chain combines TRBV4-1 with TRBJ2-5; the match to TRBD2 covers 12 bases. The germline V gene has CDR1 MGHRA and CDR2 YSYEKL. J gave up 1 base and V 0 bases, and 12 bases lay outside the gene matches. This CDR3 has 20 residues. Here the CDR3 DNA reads TGCGCCAGCAGCCAAGACGGACTAGCGGGACTTAGAGGGGCCCAAGAGACCCAGTACTTC. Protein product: CASSQDGLAGLRGAQETQYF.